This T cell receptor beta chain derives from a study of OX40 agonist ivuxolimab in advanced cancers. Study-level background: Each dose-escalation patient presented with hepatocellular carcinoma, melanoma, renal cell or head and neck cancer.

V was pared by 5 bases and J by 3 bases, with 9 bases of the junction left unmatched. The CDR3 contains 15 residues. Germline CDR1 and CDR2: MNHEY and SMNVEV (reference sequence). Generated by immunoSEQ multiplex PCR, the TCRdb table keeps only in-frame clones and is missing some. The sample lists tens of thousands of clones, about 82% occurring once. The chain has TRBV27 and TRBJ2-7; 8 positions match TRBD2. This sequence originates from an adult with an advanced solid tumor such as melanoma, head and neck, liver or kidney cancer. Sequenced material: CD4+ or CD8+ T cells sorted from blood, taken in a trial of the OX40 agonist ivuxolimab. The CDR3 sequence: CASSTPSSGRYEQYF. CDR3 coding DNA: TGTGCCAGCAGTACCCCCTCTAGCGGGCGCTACGAGCAGTACTTC.